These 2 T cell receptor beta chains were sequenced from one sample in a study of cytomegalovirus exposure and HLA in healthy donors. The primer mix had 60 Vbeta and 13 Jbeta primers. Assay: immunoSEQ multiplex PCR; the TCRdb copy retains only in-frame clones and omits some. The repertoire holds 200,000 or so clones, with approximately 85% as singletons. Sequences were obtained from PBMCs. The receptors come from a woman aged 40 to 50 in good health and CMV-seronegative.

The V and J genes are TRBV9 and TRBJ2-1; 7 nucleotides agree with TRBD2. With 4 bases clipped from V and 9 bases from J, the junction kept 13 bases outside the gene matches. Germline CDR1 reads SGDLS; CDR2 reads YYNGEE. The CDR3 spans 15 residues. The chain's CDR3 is CASSQYGGRGAEQFF. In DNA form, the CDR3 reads TGTGCCAGCAGCCAATACGGCGGGAGAGGGGCTGAGCAGTTCTTC.

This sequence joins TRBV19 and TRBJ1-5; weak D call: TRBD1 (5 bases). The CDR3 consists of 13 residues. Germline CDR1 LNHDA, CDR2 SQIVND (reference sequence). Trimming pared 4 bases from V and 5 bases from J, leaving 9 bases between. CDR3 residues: CASSKGLHQPQHF. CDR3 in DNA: TGTGCCAGTAGTAAGGGGCTTCATCAGCCCCAGCATTTT.